The rows below give T cell receptor beta chains drawn from one sample of a study of T cells in Graves' hyperthyroidism and ophthalmopathy. TCRdb re-analysed the multiplex PCR reads in MiXCR, keeping a single row per CDR3 protein. The data show 300,000 to 500,000 distinct CDR3 sequences, with around 14% seen just once and around a third held by the top ten. Sample: blood. Receptors originate from a woman younger than 45 with Graves' hyperthyroidism. Each CDR3 is given with its conserved first and last residue. Fields, in order: CDR3 protein, CDR3 DNA, J gene, clone size, V gene, D gene. D genes are given only for firm matches. Part of the rows lack a size; the others show once, few, many or a class for expanded clones.

CDR3: CATSSGRGLDEQFF
DNA: TGTGCCACAAGTAGCGGGAGGGGGCTGGATGAGCAGTTCTTC
J: TRBJ2-1
size: few
V: TRBV24-1
D: TRBD2

CDR3: CASSQDIGLAGYKNIQYF
DNA: TGTGCCAGCAGCCAAGATATTGGGCTAGCGGGGTACAAAAACATTCAGTACTTC
J: TRBJ2-4
size: few
V: TRBV14
D: TRBD2

CDR3: CASSPNWSPTGELFF
DNA: TGTGCCAGCAGTCCTAATTGGAGTCCCACCGGGGAGCTGTTTTTT
J: TRBJ2-2
size: once
V: TRBV14
D: NA

CDR3: CATPGQGSHEQYF
DNA: TGTGCCACCCCGGGACAGGGGTCCCACGAGCAGTACTTC
J: TRBJ2-7
size: few
V: TRBV24-1
D: TRBD1

CDR3: CATSADGTGHYNEQFF
DNA: TGTGCCACCAGCGCCGACGGGACAGGGCACTACAATGAGCAGTTCTTC
J: TRBJ2-1
size: many
V: TRBV15
D: TRBD1

CDR3: CASSQDGTNTDTQYF
DNA: TGTGCCAGCAGCCAAGATGGGACTAACACAGATACGCAGTATTTT
J: TRBJ2-3
size: many
V: TRBV3-1
D: TRBD2

CDR3: CSARDSRVRSNQPQHF
DNA: TGCAGTGCTAGAGATTCGAGGGTCCGGAGCAATCAGCCCCAGCATTTT
J: TRBJ1-5
size: few
V: TRBV20-1
D: NA

CDR3: CASSLAPGAHYEQYF
DNA: TGTGCCAGCAGCTTAGCCCCCGGGGCCCACTACGAGCAGTACTTC
J: TRBJ2-7
size: many
V: TRBV11-2
D: NA

CDR3: CASSIRGVTEAFF
DNA: TGTGCCAGTAGTATTCGGGGGGTTACTGAAGCTTTCTTT
J: TRBJ1-1
size: few
V: TRBV19
D: NA

CDR3: CASSVAETPYEQYF
DNA: TGTGCCAGCAGCGTAGCTGAGACACCCTACGAGCAGTACTTC
J: TRBJ2-7
size: many
V: TRBV9
D: NA

CDR3: CASSYYTRDLSYEQYF
DNA: TGTGCCAGCAGTTACTACACGCGGGACCTTTCCTACGAGCAGTACTTC
J: TRBJ2-7
size: NA
V: TRBV6-2/TRBV6-3
D: NA

CDR3: CASSPETYGYNEQFF
DNA: TGCGCCAGCAGCCCCGAAACTTATGGGTACAATGAGCAGTTCTTC
J: TRBJ2-1
size: NA
V: TRBV5-1
D: NA

CDR3: CASRRRYGKGKLDTQYF
DNA: TGTGCCAGTCGGCGCCGTTACGGAAAGGGGAAGTTGGATACGCAGTATTTT
J: TRBJ2-3
size: NA
V: TRBV19
D: NA

CDR3: CSARRTGTNYGYTF
DNA: TGCAGTGCTAGGAGGACAGGGACTAACTATGGCTACACCTTC
J: TRBJ1-2
size: many
V: TRBV20-1
D: TRBD1

CDR3: CASSPGHYNEQFF
DNA: TGTGCCAGCAGCCCGGGACACTACAATGAGCAGTTCTTC
J: TRBJ2-1
size: NA
V: TRBV7-2
D: NA

CDR3: CAWSVGVGADTQYF
DNA: TGTGCCTGGAGTGTAGGGGTAGGGGCAGATACGCAGTATTTT
J: TRBJ2-3
size: NA
V: TRBV30
D: NA

CDR3: CASSPQVVQTTYQETQYF
DNA: TGTGCCAGCTCTCCCCAGGTGGTGCAGACCACTTACCAAGAGACCCAGTACTTC
J: TRBJ2-5
size: many
V: TRBV18
D: NA

CDR3: CAWSVGGSLGAFF
DNA: TGTGCCTGGAGTGTTGGGGGCAGTCTAGGAGCTTTCTTT
J: TRBJ1-1
size: many
V: TRBV30
D: NA

CDR3: CASSPGGLFTDTQYF
DNA: TGTGCCAGCAGCCCTGGGGGCCTTTTCACAGATACGCAGTATTTT
J: TRBJ2-3
size: NA
V: TRBV9
D: NA

CDR3: CASTEGFGGSKETQYF
DNA: TGTGCCAGCACCGAGGGTTTCGGGGGATCCAAGGAGACCCAGTACTTC
J: TRBJ2-5
size: NA
V: TRBV11-2
D: NA

CDR3: CATSDLERSGADTQYF
DNA: TGTGCCACCAGTGACCTTGAGCGGAGTGGAGCAGATACGCAGTATTTT
J: TRBJ2-3
size: NA
V: TRBV24-1
D: NA

CDR3: CSALGSSGRYEQYF
DNA: TGCAGTGCCCTAGGGTCTAGCGGGAGGTACGAGCAGTACTTC
J: TRBJ2-7
size: many
V: TRBV20-1
D: TRBD2

CDR3: CASTVRGTSPVNEQFF
DNA: TGTGCCAGCACAGTTCGTGGGACTAGTCCTGTCAATGAGCAGTTCTTC
J: TRBJ2-1
size: many
V: TRBV28
D: TRBD2

CDR3: CSGSGRGSYNEQFF
DNA: TGCAGTGGTAGCGGGAGAGGGTCCTACAATGAGCAGTTCTTC
J: TRBJ2-1
size: NA
V: TRBV20-1
D: TRBD2

CDR3: CASSYLDRGVRAYGYTF
DNA: TGTGCCAGCAGTTACCTGGACAGGGGCGTTCGGGCCTATGGCTACACCTTC
J: TRBJ1-2
size: few
V: TRBV6-2/TRBV6-3
D: TRBD1

CDR3: CASSGTTGFYEQYF
DNA: TGTGCCAGCAGCGGAACTACAGGTTTCTACGAGCAGTACTTC
J: TRBJ2-7
size: NA
V: TRBV3-1
D: NA

CDR3: CASSLSRTPHNEQFF
DNA: TGTGCCAGCAGCCTTTCGAGGACTCCCCACAATGAGCAGTTCTTC
J: TRBJ2-1
size: few
V: TRBV12-3/TRBV12-4
D: NA

CDR3: CASSPPGLSSDTQYF
DNA: TGTGCCAGCAGTCCACCTGGGCTTTCGTCAGATACGCAGTATTTT
J: TRBJ2-3
size: many
V: TRBV28
D: NA

CDR3: CASSPSALDTDTQYF
DNA: TGTGCCAGCAGCCCATCCGCCCTCGACACAGATACGCAGTATTTT
J: TRBJ2-3
size: many
V: TRBV13
D: NA

CDR3: CASKVRTPTNQGYTF
DNA: TGTGCCAGCAAGGTCAGGACGCCTACAAACCAGGGCTACACCTTC
J: TRBJ1-2
size: few
V: TRBV6-1
D: NA

CDR3: CASSLKDISYNEQFF
DNA: TGTGCCAGCAGTCTGAAAGACATTTCCTACAATGAGCAGTTCTTC
J: TRBJ2-1
size: many
V: TRBV6-1
D: NA

CDR3: CASSRQDYGYTF
DNA: TGTGCCAGCAGTCGTCAGGACTATGGCTACACCTTC
J: TRBJ1-2
size: NA
V: TRBV7-9
D: NA

CDR3: CASSVDWREWETQYF
DNA: TGTGCCAGCAGCGTAGATTGGCGGGAGTGGGAGACCCAGTACTTC
J: TRBJ2-5
size: NA
V: TRBV9
D: TRBD2

CDR3: CSAKPGILEQFF
DNA: TGCAGTGCTAAACCCGGAATCCTCGAGCAGTTCTTC
J: TRBJ2-1
size: few
V: TRBV20-1
D: NA

CDR3: CASSVGYNEQFF
DNA: TGTGCCAGCAGCGTAGGCTACAATGAGCAGTTCTTC
J: TRBJ2-1
size: NA
V: TRBV9
D: NA

CDR3: CASSVGRLSSYNEQFF
DNA: TGTGCCAGCAGTGTTGGGCGACTCAGCTCCTACAATGAGCAGTTCTTC
J: TRBJ2-1
size: many
V: TRBV12-3/TRBV12-4
D: NA

CDR3: CASSLRGRAQPQHF
DNA: TGTGCCAGCAGTTTGCGGGGCCGGGCTCAGCCCCAGCATTTT
J: TRBJ1-5
size: many
V: TRBV28
D: NA

CDR3: CASSFSGQSQETQYF
DNA: TGTGCCAGCAGCTTCTCAGGACAGTCCCAAGAGACCCAGTACTTC
J: TRBJ2-5
size: many
V: TRBV7-2
D: NA

CDR3: CASSSAPYSNQPQHF
DNA: TGTGCCAGCAGCTCCGCACCTTATAGCAATCAGCCCCAGCATTTT
J: TRBJ1-5
size: many
V: TRBV7-2
D: NA

CDR3: CSASRGRREHIETQYF
DNA: TGCAGTGCTAGTCGTGGGAGGCGGGAACATATAGAGACCCAGTACTTC
J: TRBJ2-5
size: many
V: TRBV20-1
D: NA

CDR3: CSVKDGYEQYF
DNA: TGCAGCGTTAAGGACGGGTACGAGCAGTACTTC
J: TRBJ2-7
size: many
V: TRBV29-1
D: NA

CDR3: CASLTGTEAFF
DNA: TGTGCCAGCTTGACAGGGACTGAAGCTTTCTTT
J: TRBJ1-1
size: NA
V: TRBV6-4
D: TRBD1

CDR3: CSAISGSRADTQYF
DNA: TGCAGTGCTATTAGCGGGAGTAGGGCAGATACGCAGTATTTT
J: TRBJ2-3
size: many
V: TRBV20-1
D: TRBD2

CDR3: CASSLDYGDEQYF
DNA: TGTGCCAGCAGCTTAGATTACGGTGACGAGCAGTACTTC
J: TRBJ2-7
size: many
V: TRBV11-2
D: NA

CDR3: CASSPMGQGLHQPQHF
DNA: TGTGCCAGCTCACCAATGGGACAGGGTTTGCATCAGCCCCAGCATTTT
J: TRBJ1-5
size: many
V: TRBV18
D: TRBD1

CDR3: CASSLSGSAYNEQFF
DNA: TGTGCCAGCAGTTTAAGCGGGAGCGCCTACAATGAGCAGTTCTTC
J: TRBJ2-1
size: many
V: TRBV28
D: TRBD2

CDR3: CASTDRGIAGDTQYF
DNA: TGTGCCAGCACCGACCGGGGGATAGCGGGAGATACGCAGTATTTT
J: TRBJ2-3
size: many
V: TRBV2
D: TRBD2

CDR3: CASSVAGRGSYNEQFF
DNA: TGTGCCAGCAGCGTAGCTGGCAGGGGGTCCTACAATGAGCAGTTCTTC
J: TRBJ2-1
size: NA
V: TRBV9
D: TRBD1

CDR3: CASSEARLLGFYEQYF
DNA: TGTGCCAGCAGTGAAGCGCGACTTTTGGGGTTCTACGAGCAGTACTTC
J: TRBJ2-7
size: NA
V: TRBV6-1
D: NA

CDR3: CAWTKGPYNEQFF
DNA: TGTGCCTGGACCAAGGGGCCCTACAATGAGCAGTTCTTC
J: TRBJ2-1
size: many
V: TRBV30
D: NA

CDR3: CASSQDGRKVSPLHF
DNA: TGTGCCAGCAGCCAAGATGGTAGGAAGGTCTCACCCCTCCACTTT
J: TRBJ1-6
size: many
V: TRBV3-1
D: NA

CDR3: CASSRSGDTQYF
DNA: TGTGCCAGCAGTCGGTCGGGGGATACGCAGTATTTT
J: TRBJ2-3
size: many
V: TRBV2
D: NA

CDR3: CASSLVSPPSGSLYEQYF
DNA: TGTGCCAGCAGCTTAGTTAGTCCCCCTAGCGGGAGTTTGTACGAGCAGTACTTC
J: TRBJ2-7
size: few
V: TRBV7-2
D: TRBD2

CDR3: CASSLSRGVEQFF
DNA: TGTGCCAGCAGTTTATCGAGGGGGGTTGAGCAGTTCTTC
J: TRBJ2-1
size: many
V: TRBV27
D: NA

CDR3: CASQGSYEQYF
DNA: TGTGCCAGCCAGGGATCCTACGAGCAGTACTTC
J: TRBJ2-7
size: many
V: TRBV7-9
D: NA